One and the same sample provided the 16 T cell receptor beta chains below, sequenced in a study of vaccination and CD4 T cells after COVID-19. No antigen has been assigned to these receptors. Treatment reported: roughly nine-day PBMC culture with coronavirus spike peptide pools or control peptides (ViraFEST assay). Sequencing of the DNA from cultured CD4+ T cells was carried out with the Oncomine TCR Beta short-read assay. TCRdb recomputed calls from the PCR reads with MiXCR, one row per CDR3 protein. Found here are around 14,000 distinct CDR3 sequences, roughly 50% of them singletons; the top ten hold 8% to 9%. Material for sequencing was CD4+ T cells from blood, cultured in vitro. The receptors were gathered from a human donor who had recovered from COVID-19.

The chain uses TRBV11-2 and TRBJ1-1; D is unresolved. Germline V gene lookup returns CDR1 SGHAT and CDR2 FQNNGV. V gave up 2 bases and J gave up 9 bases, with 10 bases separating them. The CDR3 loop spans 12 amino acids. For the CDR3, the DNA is TGTGCCAGCAGCTTAAGTGTGGGTAAAGCTTTCTTT. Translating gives CASSLSVGKAFF.

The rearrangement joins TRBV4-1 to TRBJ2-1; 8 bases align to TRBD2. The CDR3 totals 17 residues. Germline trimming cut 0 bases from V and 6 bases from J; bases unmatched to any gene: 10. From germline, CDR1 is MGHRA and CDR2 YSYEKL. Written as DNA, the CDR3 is TGCGCCAGCAGCCAAGATAGGTTGGGACTAGGACTCAATGAGCAGTTCTTC. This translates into CASSQDRLGLGLNEQFF.

The DNA of the CDR3 is TGTGCCAGCAGAACTACAGGGGGACGGAGAAACATTCAGTACTTC. Translated, it gives CASRTTGGRRNIQYF. The V gene is TRBV6-1, the J gene TRBJ2-4; the match to TRBD1 covers 8 bases. The J segment lost 6 bases and the V segment lost 6 bases, leaving 10 bases of the junction unmatched. Germline V gene sequence: CDR1 MNHNS, CDR2 SASEGT. This CDR3 region has 15 residues.

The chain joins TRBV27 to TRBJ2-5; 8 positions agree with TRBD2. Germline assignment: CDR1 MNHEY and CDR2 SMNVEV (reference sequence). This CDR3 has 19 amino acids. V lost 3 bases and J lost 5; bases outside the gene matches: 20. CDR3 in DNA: TGTGCCAGCAGTTTTTTCCGTCTTCCGCAGACTAGCGTCAGGGAGACCCAGTACTTC. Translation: CASSFFRLPQTSVRETQYF.

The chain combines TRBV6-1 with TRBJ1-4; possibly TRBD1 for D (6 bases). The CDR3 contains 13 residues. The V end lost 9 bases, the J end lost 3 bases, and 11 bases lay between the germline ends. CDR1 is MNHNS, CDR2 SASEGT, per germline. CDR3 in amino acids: CASPRQANEKLFF. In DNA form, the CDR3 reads TGTGCCAGTCCGAGACAGGCTAATGAAAAACTGTTTTTT.

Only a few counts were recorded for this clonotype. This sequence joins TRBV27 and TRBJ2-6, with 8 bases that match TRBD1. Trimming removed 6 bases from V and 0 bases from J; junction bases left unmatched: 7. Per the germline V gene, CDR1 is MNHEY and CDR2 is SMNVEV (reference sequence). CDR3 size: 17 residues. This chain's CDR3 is CASSVDRASSGANVLTF. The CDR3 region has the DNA TGTGCCAGCAGCGTGGACAGGGCGAGCTCTGGGGCCAACGTCCTGACTTTC.

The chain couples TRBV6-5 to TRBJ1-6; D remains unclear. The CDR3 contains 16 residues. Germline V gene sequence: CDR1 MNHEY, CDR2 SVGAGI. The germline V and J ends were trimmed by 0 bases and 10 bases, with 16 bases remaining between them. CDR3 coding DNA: TGTGCCAGCAGTTACTCGAGTCAGAATAGGGAATCACCCCTCCACTTT. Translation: CASSYSSQNRESPLHF.

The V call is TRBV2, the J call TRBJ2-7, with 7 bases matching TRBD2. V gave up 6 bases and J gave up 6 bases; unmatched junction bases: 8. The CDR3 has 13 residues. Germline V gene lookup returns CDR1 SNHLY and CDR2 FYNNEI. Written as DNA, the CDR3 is TGTGCCAGCAGCGGCCGAGGGAGGGTCGAGCAGTACTTC. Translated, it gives CASSGRGRVEQYF.

DNA for the CDR3: TGTGCCAGCAGCGTCTCCGGGCCTCCGGAGACCCAGTACTTC. Its protein product is CASSVSGPPETQYF. The V and J genes are TRBV7-2 and TRBJ2-5; D unclear. CDR1 is SGHTA, CDR2 FQGNSA, per germline. Between the trimmed V and J ends, which lost 5 bases and 5 bases, there was a span of 15 bases. This CDR3 has 14 residues.

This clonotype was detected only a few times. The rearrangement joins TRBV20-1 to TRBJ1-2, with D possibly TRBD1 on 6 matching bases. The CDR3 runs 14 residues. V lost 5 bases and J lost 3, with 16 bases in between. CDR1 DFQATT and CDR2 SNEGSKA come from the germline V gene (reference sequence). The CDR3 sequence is CSAPLRGGDYGYTF. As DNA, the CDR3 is TGCAGTGCTCCCTTAAGGGGGGGGGACTATGGCTACACCTTC.

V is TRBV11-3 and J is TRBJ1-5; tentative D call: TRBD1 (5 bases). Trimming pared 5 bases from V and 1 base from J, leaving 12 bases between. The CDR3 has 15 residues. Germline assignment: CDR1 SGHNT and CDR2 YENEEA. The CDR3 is CASSLGGGSNQPQHF. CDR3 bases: TGTGCCAGCAGCCTCGGGGGGGGGAGCAATCAGCCCCAGCATTTT.

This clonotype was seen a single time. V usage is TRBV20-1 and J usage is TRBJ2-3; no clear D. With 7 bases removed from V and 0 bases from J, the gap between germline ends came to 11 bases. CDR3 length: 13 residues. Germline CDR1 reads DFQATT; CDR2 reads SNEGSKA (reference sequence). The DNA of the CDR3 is TGCAGTGGGTTACAAATGAGCACAGATACGCAGTATTTT. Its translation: CSGLQMSTDTQYF.

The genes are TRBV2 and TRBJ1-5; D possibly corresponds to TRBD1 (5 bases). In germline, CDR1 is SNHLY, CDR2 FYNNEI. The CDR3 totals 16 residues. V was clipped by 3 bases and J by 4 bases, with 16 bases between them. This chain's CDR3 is CASSDEGRRRNQPQHF. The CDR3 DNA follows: TGTGCCAGCAGTGATGAGGGACGCCGGAGAAATCAGCCCCAGCATTTT. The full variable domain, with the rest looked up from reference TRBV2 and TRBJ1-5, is EPEVTQTPSHQVTQMGQEVILRCVPISNHLYFYWYRQILGQKVEFLVSFYNNEISEKSEIFDDQFSVERPDGSNFTLKIRSTKLEDSAMYFCASSDEGRRRNQPQHFGDGTRLSIL.

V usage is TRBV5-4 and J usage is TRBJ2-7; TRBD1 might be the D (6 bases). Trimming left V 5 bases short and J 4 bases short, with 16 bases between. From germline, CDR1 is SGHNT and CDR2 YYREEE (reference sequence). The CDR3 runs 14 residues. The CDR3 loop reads CASSYDRRAYEQYF. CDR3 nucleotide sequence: TGTGCCAGCAGTTATGACAGGAGAGCATACGAGCAGTACTTC.

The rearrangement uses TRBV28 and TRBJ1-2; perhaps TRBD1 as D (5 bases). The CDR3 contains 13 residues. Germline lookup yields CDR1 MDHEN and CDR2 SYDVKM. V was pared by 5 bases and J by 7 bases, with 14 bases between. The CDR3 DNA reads TGTGCCAGCAGTATTCGACAGTTCGGTGGCTACACCTTC. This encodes CASSIRQFGGYTF.

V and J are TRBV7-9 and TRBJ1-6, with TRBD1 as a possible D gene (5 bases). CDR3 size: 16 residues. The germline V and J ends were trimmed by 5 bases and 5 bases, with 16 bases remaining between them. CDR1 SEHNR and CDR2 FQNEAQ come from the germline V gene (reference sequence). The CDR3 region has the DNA TGTGCCAGCAGCCCCGGGGACCTAAGAAATAATTCACCCCTCCACTTT. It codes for CASSPGDLRNNSPLHF.